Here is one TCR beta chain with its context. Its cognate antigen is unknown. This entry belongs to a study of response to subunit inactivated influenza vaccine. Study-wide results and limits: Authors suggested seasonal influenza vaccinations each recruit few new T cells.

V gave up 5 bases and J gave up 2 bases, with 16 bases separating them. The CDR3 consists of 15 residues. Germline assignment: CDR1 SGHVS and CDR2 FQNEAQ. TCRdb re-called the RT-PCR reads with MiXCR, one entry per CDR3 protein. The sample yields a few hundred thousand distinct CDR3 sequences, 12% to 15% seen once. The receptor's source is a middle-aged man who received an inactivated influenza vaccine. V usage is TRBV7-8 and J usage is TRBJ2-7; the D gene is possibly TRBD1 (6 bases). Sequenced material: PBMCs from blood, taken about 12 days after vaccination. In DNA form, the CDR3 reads TGTGCCAGCAGCGGCGTACAGGGTCCCACCTACGAGCAGTACTTC. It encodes CASSGVQGPTYEQYF.